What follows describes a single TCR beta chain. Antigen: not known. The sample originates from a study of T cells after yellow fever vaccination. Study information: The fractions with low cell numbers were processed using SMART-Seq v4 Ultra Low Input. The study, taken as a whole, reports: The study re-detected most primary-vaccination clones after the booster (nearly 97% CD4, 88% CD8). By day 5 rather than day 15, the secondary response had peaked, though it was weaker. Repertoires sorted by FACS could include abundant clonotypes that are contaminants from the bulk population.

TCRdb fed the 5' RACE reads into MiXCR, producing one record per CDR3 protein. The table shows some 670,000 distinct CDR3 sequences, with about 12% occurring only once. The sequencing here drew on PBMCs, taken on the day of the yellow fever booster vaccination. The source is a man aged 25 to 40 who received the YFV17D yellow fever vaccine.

CDR3 protein: CASSLLALAGDLKTQYF. CDR3 coding DNA: TGCGCCAGCAGCTTGTTAGCACTAGCGGGAGATCTCAAGACCCAGTACTTC. The genes are TRBV5-1 and TRBJ2-5, with 11 bases aligning to TRBD2. With 1 base clipped from V and 6 bases from J, the junction kept 11 bases outside the gene matches. CDR1 and CDR2 from the germline V gene are SGHRS and YFSETQ. This CDR3 contains 17 residues.